This TCR beta chain was recovered during a study of long-term antiretroviral therapy in people with HIV. In regard to this clone: Its antigen is as yet unknown.

Trimming cost V 0 bases and J 2 bases, with 10 bases left between them. Germline CDR1 MNHEY, CDR2 SVGAGI. The CDR3 is 15 amino acids. Runs used v3.0 of the immunoSEQ assay and were done at survey level. The assay was immunoSEQ multiplex PCR, and TCRdb's table has in-frame clones only and misses some. This table has more than 11,000 clones, over 70% appearing once. Whole-study findings and limits: The range of CDR3 lengths in HIV repertoires proved narrower than that found in controls. Within the repertoire, clones expanded before ART were dominant at all time points.

This sample comprised unsorted PBMCs, obtained 1.3 years before starting antiretroviral therapy. The chain joins TRBV6-5 to TRBJ1-2; D gene uncertain. The sequence was collected from a man in his forties with HIV. CDR3 sequence: CASSYSGGRNYGYTF. The CDR3 DNA reads as TGTGCCAGCAGTTACTCCGGAGGCAGAAACTATGGCTACACCTTC.